One sample yielded the 16 T cell receptor beta chains listed below, sequenced in a study of human CD8 memory T cell subsets. TCR beta was sequenced from UMI-tagged 5' RACE libraries. Using the 5' RACE reads, TCRdb records one entry per CDR3 protein without DNA. The sample is made up of about 10,000 distinct CDR3 sequences, and the top ten hold 20% to 25% of it. Input material: CD8+ T cells from PBMCs. The source of these receptors is a human donor in good health.

This chain joins TRBV7-6 and TRBJ2-7; no DNA is available, so the TRBD2 call from TCRdb remains unchecked. Germline CDR1 reads SGHVS; CDR2 reads FNYEAQ. The CDR3 loop spans 15 amino acids. CDR3: CASSASSGPHHEQYF.

The genes are TRBV4-2 and TRBJ1-2; TCRdb outputs TRBD1, but without DNA this stays unchecked. The CDR3 is 14 residues long. Germline V gene lookup returns CDR1 LGHNA and CDR2 YNFKEQ. CDR3 amino acids: CASSQEVGDYGYTF.

The chain employs TRBV7-2 and TRBJ2-5. Germline assignment: CDR1 SGHTA and CDR2 FQGNSA. The CDR3 is 15 amino acids. Here the CDR3 reads CASSLRRTLQETQYF.

By frequency, this clonotype registers medium-sized (0.01 to 0.1%). The rearrangement links TRBV12-3 or TRBV12-4 to TRBJ2-3. The CDR3 spans 13 residues. CDR3 region: CASSFAGSDTQYF.

The chain couples TRBV7-9 to TRBJ1-1; TCRdb outputs TRBD1, but without DNA this stays unchecked. The CDR3 consists of 13 residues. In germline, CDR1 is SEHNR, CDR2 FQNEAQ (reference sequence). The CDR3 is CASSPSRASEAFF.

The gene calls are TRBV3-1 and TRBJ2-7; TCRdb's D call of TRBD2 is untestable without DNA. Germline CDR1 reads LGHDT; CDR2 reads YNNKEL (reference sequence). The CDR3 length is 15 residues. The CDR3: CASSLGEAFSYEQYF.

This clonotype is labeled medium-sized based on frequency. The CDR3: CASSIGRRENQPQHF. The chain joins TRBV19 to TRBJ1-5. CDR1 and CDR2 (germline): LNHDA, SQIVND (reference sequence). This CDR3 region has 15 residues. The full variable domain, rest sourced from reference TRBV19 and TRBJ1-5, is DGGITQSPKYLFRKEGQNVTLSCEQNLNHDAMYWYRQDPGQGLRLIYYSQIVNDFQKGDIAEGYSVSREKKESFPLTVTSAQKNPTAFYLCASSIGRRENQPQHFGDGTRLSIL.

The chain joins TRBV7-9 to TRBJ2-7; with no DNA, the TCRdb D assignment of TRBD1 cannot be verified. This CDR3 contains 16 residues. Germline V gene data show CDR1 as SEHNR and CDR2 as FQNEAQ (reference sequence). This CDR3 is CASTAPRGQGSYEQYF.

The rearrangement links TRBV23-1 to TRBJ1-5. TRBV23-1 is annotated as an ORF whose role is uncertain. This CDR3 is 16 amino acids long. The CDR3 reads CASRPPGLGSDQPQHF.

The CDR3: CSANLRGPVDYEQYF. The genes are TRBV20-1 and TRBJ2-7; there is no DNA to check the TCRdb D call of TRBD1. CDR3 length: 15 amino acids. CDR1 is DFQATT and CDR2 is SNEGSKA in the germline V gene (reference sequence).

This chain links TRBV30 with TRBJ2-1; checking the TCRdb D call of TRBD2 is not possible without DNA. This CDR3 region has 16 residues. CDR1 is GTSNPN, CDR2 SVGIG, per germline (reference sequence). CDR3 protein: CAWSALADSLYNEQFF.

The V gene is TRBV28, the J gene TRBJ1-2. This CDR3 contains 13 residues. The germline gives CDR1 MDHEN, CDR2 SYDVKM. CDR3 in amino acids: CASSDPLNYGYTF.

V usage is TRBV6-1 and J usage is TRBJ2-3; TCRdb picks TRBD1, but there is no DNA to check that call. CDR1 and CDR2 (germline): MNHNS, SASEGT. The CDR3 is 15 amino acids. The CDR3 loop is CASSGQVLSTDTQYF.

This clonotype is called medium-sized (0.01 to 0.1%) based on its frequency. The V call is TRBV5-1, the J call TRBJ1-2; TCRdb picks TRBD1, but there is no DNA to check that call. CDR3 length equals 12 residues. CDR1 is SGHRS and CDR2 is YFSETQ in the germline V gene. The CDR3 here is CASGEGGYGYTF.

The rearrangement uses TRBV7-9 and TRBJ1-2; as DNA is missing, the TRBD1 call by TCRdb cannot be tested. The CDR3 is 15 amino acids. Germline V CDR1 and CDR2: SEHNR, FQNEAQ (reference sequence). Here the CDR3 reads CASSLTGQGNYGYTF. Looking up the rest from reference TRBV7-9 and TRBJ1-2 gives the full variable domain: DTGVSQNPRHKITKRGQNVTFRCDPISEHNRLYWYRQTLGQGPEFLTYFQNEAQLEKSRLLSDRFSAERPKGSFSTLEIQRTEQGDSAMYLCASSLTGQGNYGYTFGSGTRLTVV.

The chain combines TRBV7-2 with TRBJ2-2; TCRdb's D call of TRBD1 is untestable without DNA. CDR3 length equals 13 residues. Germline CDR1 is SGHTA and CDR2 is FQGNSA. CDR3 loop: CASSLQGTGELFF.